Listed here are 13 T cell receptor beta chains from one sample, sequenced in a study of T cells in Graves' hyperthyroidism and ophthalmopathy. Amplified TCR beta CDR3 regions derived from RNA transcripts. HTBI primers were the set used in a first-round RT-PCR of the TCR CDR3. TCRdb redid the calling of the multiplex PCR reads with MiXCR, one entry per CDR3 protein. This sample has roughly 350,000 distinct CDR3 sequences, with roughly 13% found just once. Sequenced: blood. Every receptor here comes from a woman between 35 and 50 years old with Graves' ophthalmopathy.

This clonotype was counted between two and nine times. The chain recombines TRBV4-1 with TRBJ1-1; D is uncertain. V gave up 0 bases and J gave up 4 bases, with 9 bases separating them. There are 14 residues in the CDR3. The germline CDR1 and CDR2 sequences are MGHRA and YSYEKL. The CDR3 DNA reads TGCGCCAGCAGCCAAGATCTAAGAATCACTGAAGCTTTCTTT. It yields the protein CASSQDLRITEAFF.

The genes are TRBV30 and TRBJ1-1, with D uncertain. The CDR3 consists of 15 residues. Germline CDR1 is GTSNPN and CDR2 is SVGIG (reference sequence). V lost 3 bases and J lost 0, with 14 bases in between. The CDR3 DNA reads as TGTGCCTGGAGCGAAGGGATTGGGATGAACACTGAAGCTTTCTTT. Translated, it gives CAWSEGIGMNTEAFF.

This sequence joins TRBV19 and TRBJ2-5; TRBD1 matches at 8 bases. V shed 8 bases and J 1 base; nucleotides not matched to a gene: 6. This CDR3 is built from 14 residues. CDR1 LNHDA and CDR2 SQIVND come from the germline V gene (reference sequence). The CDR3, as DNA: TGTGCCAGTCGACAGGGGCGTTTCCAAGAGACCCAGTACTTC. Translated: CASRQGRFQETQYF.

This clonotype occurred many times. The chain employs TRBV3-1 and TRBJ1-1, with a possible D match to TRBD1 (5 bases). Trimming took 4 bases from V and 0 from J, leaving 15 bases between them. CDR1 and CDR2 (germline): LGHDT, YNNKEL (reference sequence). This CDR3 spans 16 amino acids. The CDR3 nucleotides are TGTGCCAGCAGCCCTAAGGTGGGGGGTATGAACACTGAAGCTTTCTTT. It yields the protein CASSPKVGGMNTEAFF.

This clonotype has ten or more counts. The rearrangement uses TRBV27 and TRBJ2-2, with D uncertain. V lost 4 bases to trimming and J lost 4 bases, with 10 bases between them. Germline V gene lookup returns CDR1 MNHEY and CDR2 SMNVEV (reference sequence). The CDR3 consists of 14 residues. DNA for the CDR3: TGTGCCAGCAGTTGGCCAGACTCCACCGGGGAGCTGTTTTTT. It specifies CASSWPDSTGELFF.

This rearrangement joins TRBV7-9 to TRBJ2-7; TRBD1 agrees at 9 bases. Germline V CDR1 and CDR2: SEHNR, FQNEAQ (reference sequence). The length of the CDR3 is 16 residues. J lost 5 bases, V lost 2 bases, and 10 bases had no gene match. The CDR3: CASSLPGGTGHNEQYF. The CDR3 DNA follows: TGTGCCAGCAGCTTACCAGGCGGGACAGGGCACAACGAGCAGTACTTC.

This clonotype was detected a few times. This chain uses TRBV6-5 with TRBJ2-2; weak D call: TRBD1 (5 bases). From germline, CDR1 is MNHEY and CDR2 SVGAGI. V was cut by 4 bases and J by 2 bases, with 17 bases left in between. The CDR3 has 17 residues. CDR3 residues: CASSSKTGWGNTGELFF. In DNA form, the CDR3 reads TGTGCCAGCAGTTCCAAAACAGGTTGGGGTAACACCGGGGAGCTGTTTTTT.

This clonotype was observed at least ten times. The rearrangement joins TRBV30 to TRBJ2-5; perhaps TRBD2 as D (6 bases). Between the trimmed V and J ends, which lost 8 bases and 5 bases, there was a span of 12 bases. The CDR3 is 11 amino acids. CDR1 and CDR2 (germline): GTSNPN, SVGIG (reference sequence). CDR3 loop: CAAWSGETQYF. The CDR3, as DNA: TGTGCCGCTTGGAGCGGGGAGACCCAGTACTTC. The full variable domain, with the rest looked up from reference TRBV30 and TRBJ2-5, is SQTIHQWPATLVQPVGSPLSLECTVEGTSNPNLYWYRQAAGRGLQLLFYSVGIGQISSEVPQNLSASRPQDRQFILSSKKLLLSDSGFYLCAAWSGETQYFGPGTRLLVL.

This clonotype showed up many times. This chain links TRBV27 with TRBJ2-5; 7 nucleotides match TRBD2. The junction had 7 bases not matched to a gene; V was cut back by 2 bases and J by 4 bases. The CDR3 totals 15 residues. Germline values: CDR1 MNHEY, CDR2 SMNVEV (reference sequence). CDR3 coding DNA: TGTGCCAGCAGTTTACCAGCGGGGAAGGGAGAGACCCAGTACTTC. Translating it yields CASSLPAGKGETQYF.

The chain combines TRBV28 with TRBJ1-5, with TRBD1 as a possible D gene (6 bases). The CDR3 loop spans 15 amino acids. The germline V gene encodes CDR1 MDHEN and CDR2 SYDVKM. Trimming took 3 bases from V and 7 from J, leaving 16 bases between them. The CDR3 spells CASSLGQGYRQPQHF. The CDR3 region has the DNA TGTGCCAGCAGTTTGGGGCAGGGGTACAGGCAGCCCCAGCATTTT.

The sample holds many counts of this clonotype. The chain couples TRBV12-3 or TRBV12-4 to TRBJ2-1; 8 bases align to TRBD2. V dropped 2 bases and J dropped 9; count of bases not matched to a gene: 9. This CDR3 has 15 amino acids. CDR3 in amino acids: CASSLIGAGVSEQFF. CDR3 DNA: TGTGCCAGCAGTTTAATAGGAGCGGGAGTAAGTGAGCAGTTCTTC.

This clonotype was seen at least ten times. The gene calls are TRBV29-1 and TRBJ1-1; the D is unclear. The length of the CDR3 is 13 residues. Looked up from germline, CDR1 is SQVTM and CDR2 is ANQGSEA. The V and J ends lost 3 bases and 0 bases respectively, with 8 bases between them. The CDR3 loop is CSVDQNMNTEAFF. DNA of the CDR3: TGCAGCGTTGACCAGAACATGAACACTGAAGCTTTCTTT.

This clonotype was picked up many times. The genes are TRBV6-1 and TRBJ1-6, with D possibly matching TRBD1 (5 bases). Trimming stripped 6 bases from V and 8 bases from J, with 17 bases between. The CDR3 has 15 residues. Germline assignment: CDR1 MNHNS and CDR2 SASEGT. The CDR3 sequence is CASSFSGGTDSPLHF. As DNA, the CDR3 is TGTGCCAGCAGCTTCAGCGGGGGGACCGATTCACCCCTCCACTTT.